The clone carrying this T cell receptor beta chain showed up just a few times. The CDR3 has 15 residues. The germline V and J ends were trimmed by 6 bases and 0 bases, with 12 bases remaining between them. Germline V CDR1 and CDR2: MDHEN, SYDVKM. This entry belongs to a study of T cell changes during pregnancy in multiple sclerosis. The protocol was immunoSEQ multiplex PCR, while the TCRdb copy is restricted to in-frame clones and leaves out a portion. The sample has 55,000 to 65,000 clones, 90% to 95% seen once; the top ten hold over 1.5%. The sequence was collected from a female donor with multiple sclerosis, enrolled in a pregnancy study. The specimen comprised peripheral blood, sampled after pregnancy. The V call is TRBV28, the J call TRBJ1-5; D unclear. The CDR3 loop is CASSVTTYSNQPQHF. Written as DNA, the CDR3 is TGTGCCAGCAGCGTCACAACATATAGCAATCAGCCCCAGCATTTT.